The 19 T cell receptor beta chains listed next were all sequenced from one sample in a study of cytomegalovirus exposure and HLA in healthy donors (TCRdb year 2017). The protocol used for the library was the immunoSEQ multiplex PCR assay. For the multiplex PCR, a mixture combining 60 forward primers for TCR Vbeta segments and 13 reverse primers for TCR Jbeta segments was used. The source is immuneACCESS, and TCRdb retained only in-frame sequences with V and J called. Part of the clones is not carried over; for the studies checked, unresolved V genes explain less than half of this, and the remainder is unexplained. The table for this sample records about 140,000 clones. The ten largest make up approximately 0.88% of the sample. The sequencing sample was made of PBMCs. Receptor source: a male donor in good health and CMV-seronegative.

The chain joins TRBV6-6 to TRBJ2-7, with 7 nucleotides matching TRBD2. The germline V gene has CDR1 MNHNY and CDR2 SVGAGI (reference sequence). The CDR3 has 14 residues. J lost 8 bases, V lost 6 bases, and 13 bases had no gene match. CDR3 sequence: CASRLSEGGLKQYF. The CDR3 nucleotides are TGTGCCAGCAGATTGAGCGAGGGAGGGTTAAAGCAGTACTTC.

The genes are TRBV5-1 and TRBJ2-2; 8 bases match TRBD2. This CDR3 spans 18 amino acids. J gave up 0 bases and V 4 bases, and 11 bases lay outside the gene matches. Germline V gene lookup returns CDR1 SGHRS and CDR2 YFSETQ. The CDR3 is CASSPGFSGKSNTGELFF. CDR3 sequence (DNA): TGCGCCAGCAGCCCCGGGTTTAGCGGGAAGTCGAACACCGGGGAGCTGTTTTTT.

The chain carries TRBV11-2 and TRBJ2-1; the D gene is possibly TRBD1 (5 bases). The CDR3 consists of 14 residues. Germline V gives CDR1 SGHAT, CDR2 FQNNGV. The V end was cut by 1 base, the J end by 8 bases, with 12 bases between. CDR3 DNA sequence: TGTGCCAGCAGCTTAGGGGGCAGGGTACATGAGCAGTTCTTC. Translated: CASSLGGRVHEQFF. Full variable domain (rest looked up from reference TRBV11-2 and TRBJ2-1): EAGVAQSPRYKIIEKRQSVAFWCNPISGHATLYWYQQILGQGPKLLIQFQNNGVVDDSQLPKDRFSAERLKGVDSTLKIQPAKLEDSAVYLCASSLGGRVHEQFFGPGTRLTVL.

This chain links TRBV6-5 with TRBJ1-5; D perhaps matches TRBD1 (6 bases). CDR3 length: 14 amino acids. The V gene lost 5 bases and the J gene lost 6 bases, with 14 bases spanning the gap. The germline CDR1 and CDR2 sequences are MNHEY and SVGAGI. CDR3 bases: TGTGCCAGCAGTACCGGACAGCCAGGTCAGCCCCAGCATTTT. Residues: CASSTGQPGQPQHF.

The V call is TRBV11-3, the J call TRBJ1-2; no clear D gene. Trimming left V 4 bases short and J 8 bases short, with 14 bases between. CDR3 length equals 13 residues. Germline values: CDR1 SGHNT, CDR2 YENEEA. The chain's CDR3 is CASSSGGGQGYTF. CDR3 nucleotides: TGTGCCAGCAGCTCAGGAGGCGGCCAGGGCTACACCTTC. Full variable domain (outside the CDR3, taken from reference TRBV11-3 and TRBJ1-2): EAGVVQSPRYKIIEKKQPVAFWCNPISGHNTLYWYLQNLGQGPELLIRYENEEAVDDSQLPKDRFSAERLKGVDSTLKIQPAELGDSAVYLCASSSGGGQGYTFGSGTRLTVV.

Turning to this clone: The germline gene is not matched at one end of the junction; a read error may be the cause. This rearrangement joins TRBV7-9 to TRBJ2-7; 8 nucleotides line up with TRBD2. The CDR3 sequence is 16 residues long. Germline V gene lookup returns CDR1 SEHNR and CDR2 FQNEAQ (reference sequence). CDR3 in amino acids: CASSPSGGLVSNEQYF. The CDR3 bases are TGTGCCAGCAGCCCCTCGGGGGGACTAGTCTCCAACGAGCAGTACTTC.

The gene calls are TRBV5-1 and TRBJ1-1, with unresolved D. The CDR3 is made up of 15 amino acids. V dropped 1 base and J dropped 3 bases, with 13 bases sitting between them. Germline loops: CDR1 SGHRS, CDR2 YFSETQ. The CDR3 nucleotides are TGCGCCAGCAGCTTGCGGGGAGGCATGGACACTGAAGCTTTCTTT. Translating gives CASSLRGGMDTEAFF.

DNA for the CDR3: TGTGCCAGCACCGGACTCCGGAACACTGAAGCTTTCTTT. This translates into CASTGLRNTEAFF. The chain recombines TRBV6-5 with TRBJ1-1; D not resolved. The CDR3 covers 13 residues. Trimming pared 7 bases from V and 1 base from J, leaving 10 bases between. The germline gives CDR1 MNHEY, CDR2 SVGAGI.

The chain carries TRBV11-3 and TRBJ2-1; no clear D gene. The CDR3 is made up of 17 amino acids. The V gene lost 3 bases and the J gene lost 5 bases, with 20 bases spanning the gap. Germline CDR1 reads SGHNT; CDR2 reads YENEEA. The CDR3 nucleotides read TGTGCCAGCAGCTTCCCCTTCGAGCGAGGCTTCGACAATGAGCAGTTCTTC. Protein: CASSFPFERGFDNEQFF. Complete variable domain (other parts from reference TRBV11-3 and TRBJ2-1): EAGVVQSPRYKIIEKKQPVAFWCNPISGHNTLYWYLQNLGQGPELLIRYENEEAVDDSQLPKDRFSAERLKGVDSTLKIQPAELGDSAVYLCASSFPFERGFDNEQFFGPGTRLTVL.

The gene calls are TRBV7-6 and TRBJ2-3, with 10 bases lining up with TRBD2. The CDR3 consists of 17 residues. J gave up 3 bases and V 5 bases, and 11 bases lay outside the gene matches. Germline V gene lookup returns CDR1 SGHVS and CDR2 FNYEAQ. Written as DNA, the CDR3 is TGTGCCAGCAGCCTCTTTATAGCGGGAGGCGAGACAGATACGCAGTATTTT. Translating it yields CASSLFIAGGETDTQYF.

The J gene is TRBJ1-2, the V gene TRBV4-2, with a possible D match to TRBD1 (5 bases). The germline gives CDR1 LGHNA, CDR2 YNFKEQ. The CDR3 runs 14 residues. Trimming removed 0 bases at V and 12 bases at J, with 17 bases between. Written as DNA, the CDR3 is TGTGCCAGCAGCCAAGATCGGGAGAGGGGATGGGACACCTTC. Amino acid sequence: CASSQDRERGWDTF.

The J gene is TRBJ2-7, the V gene TRBV10-1; a possible D gene is TRBD2 (6 bases). The CDR3 totals 15 residues. Looked up from germline, CDR1 is WNHNN and CDR2 is SYGVQD (reference sequence). The ends were cut back, 3 bases at V and 5 bases at J, with 17 bases in the middle. CDR3 coding DNA: TGCGCCAGCAGTGAACCGGGGGACCACGGAAACGAGCAGTACTTC. Its translation is CASSEPGDHGNEQYF.

The chain is built from TRBV28 and TRBJ1-1; D remains unclear. V lost 6 bases to trimming and J lost 4 bases, with 18 bases between them. The germline CDR1 and CDR2 sequences are MDHEN and SYDVKM. This CDR3 contains 15 residues. The CDR3 DNA reads TGTGCCAGCAGGAATTCGCGTGCAGGAGGCACTGAAGCTTTCTTT. Amino acids: CASRNSRAGGTEAFF.

The V and J genes are TRBV7-2 and TRBJ2-1, with 7 bases fitting TRBD2. Looked up from germline, CDR1 is SGHTA and CDR2 is FQGNSA. Trimming cost V 2 bases and J 8 bases; bases outside gene matches: 9. The CDR3 has 15 residues. CDR3 in DNA: TGTGCCAGCAGCTTAAGCGCACTAGCGATGCATGAGCAGTTCTTC. Protein sequence: CASSLSALAMHEQFF.

DNA of the CDR3: TGTGCCAGCAGTTGGGGGGACAGCACCCCGAGTTATAGCAATCAGCCCCAGCATTTT. This gives the protein CASSWGDSTPSYSNQPQHF. The V gene is TRBV27, the J gene TRBJ1-5; 7 nucleotides match TRBD1. This CDR3 contains 19 residues. Germline V gene sequence: CDR1 MNHEY, CDR2 SMNVEV (reference sequence). Trimming cost V 4 bases and J 0 bases; bases outside gene matches: 15.

The CDR3 protein is CASLEREGPDTQYF. The CDR3 coding sequence is TGTGCCAGCCTAGAGCGGGAGGGCCCCGATACGCAGTATTTT. The J gene is TRBJ2-3, the V gene TRBV5-4, with 10 bases identical to TRBD2. With 7 bases clipped from V and 6 bases from J, the junction kept 8 bases outside the gene matches. The CDR3 extends over 14 amino acids. Looked up from germline, CDR1 is SGHNT and CDR2 is YYREEE (reference sequence).

V and J are TRBV19 and TRBJ2-6; the match to TRBD1 covers 12 bases. CDR3 length: 17 amino acids. Trimming at V came to 8 bases and at J to 4 bases, leaving 9 bases not matched to a gene. Germline CDR1 reads LNHDA; CDR2 reads SQIVND (reference sequence). The CDR3 region is CASLPGTGGTGANVLTF. CDR3 in DNA: TGTGCCAGTCTCCCCGGGACAGGGGGCACCGGGGCCAACGTCCTGACTTTC.

V gene TRBV27 combines with J gene TRBJ2-5, with D perhaps matching TRBD1 (5 bases). Germline V gives CDR1 MNHEY, CDR2 SMNVEV (reference sequence). The CDR3 length is 15 residues. V lost 5 bases, J lost 5 bases, and 18 bases lay in between. The CDR3 loop reads CASSPTATIAETQYF. CDR3 DNA sequence: TGTGCCAGCAGTCCGACAGCCACGATAGCCGAGACCCAGTACTTC.

The chain carries TRBV6-5 and TRBJ1-1, with D tentatively TRBD1 (5 bases). V shed 0 bases and J shed 0 bases, with 5 bases lying between them. Germline values: CDR1 MNHEY, CDR2 SVGAGI. The CDR3 loop spans 14 amino acids. The DNA of the CDR3 is TGTGCCAGCAGTTACTCACAGGTGAACACTGAAGCTTTCTTT. It encodes CASSYSQVNTEAFF.